The 18 T cell receptor beta chains in this list originate from one sample, sequenced in a study of shared clonotypes between healthy human individuals. Repertoires were generated with immunoSEQ multiplex PCR, while TCRdb's copy carries only in-frame clones and drops some. The sample shows about 2.3 million clones, more than 85% of them seen only once. Material for sequencing was naive CD4+ T cells from PBMCs. Subset reported: CD45RA+ positively selected. The receptors derive from a man younger than 35 in good health. Some clones in this sample may be carry-over from other donors' samples.

The chain couples TRBV18 to TRBJ2-5; tentatively, D is TRBD2 (5 bases). Germline V lookup: CDR1 KGHSH, CDR2 LQKENI. Trimming stripped 4 bases from V and 2 bases from J, with 14 bases between. The CDR3 is made up of 15 amino acids. In nucleotides, the CDR3 is TGTGCCAGCTCACTAAATGTGGGAGCACAAGAGACCCAGTACTTC. Amino acids: CASSLNVGAQETQYF.

This chain connects TRBV29-1 to TRBJ2-1; tentative D call: TRBD2 (5 bases). Deletions cut 4 bases from V and 5 bases from J, with 18 bases between. CDR1 is SQVTM and CDR2 is ANQGSEA in the germline V gene. This CDR3 spans 15 amino acids. The CDR3 nucleotides are TGCAGCGTTGCCGGGGATTTCCCAAATAACAATGAGCAGTTCTTC. Its translation: CSVAGDFPNNNEQFF.

The J gene is TRBJ2-1, the V gene TRBV5-1; D possibly corresponds to TRBD2 (5 bases). The CDR3 has 15 amino acids. Per the germline V gene, CDR1 is SGHRS and CDR2 is YFSETQ. Trimming pared 6 bases from V and 3 bases from J, leaving 16 bases between. The CDR3 nucleotides read TGCGCCAGCACCCGGGGATACGGGGACTACAATGAGCAGTTCTTC. Translated: CASTRGYGDYNEQFF. Full variable domain (outside the CDR3, taken from reference TRBV5-1 and TRBJ2-1): KAGVTQTPRYLIKTRGQQVTLSCSPISGHRSVSWYQQTPGQGLQFLFEYFSETQRNKGNFPGRFSGRQFSNSRSEMNVSTLELGDSALYLCASTRGYGDYNEQFFGPGTRLTVL.

This clone was recorded a few times. The rearrangement links TRBV5-1 to TRBJ1-4, with TRBD1 identical over 9 bases. The V gene's germline CDR1 is SGHRS and CDR2 YFSETQ. V was pared by 0 bases and J by 4 bases, with 1 base of the junction left unmatched. This CDR3 comprises 15 residues. The CDR3 DNA is TGCGCCAGCAGCTTGGGGGACAGGGTTAATGAAAAACTGTTTTTT. It translates to CASSLGDRVNEKLFF.

This clone was detected only a few times. The rearrangement uses TRBV7-9 and TRBJ1-2; D remains ambiguous. Germline V gene lookup returns CDR1 SEHNR and CDR2 FQNEAQ (reference sequence). V lost 4 bases to trimming and J lost 5 bases, with 8 bases between them. The CDR3 is 12 amino acids. In nucleotides, the CDR3 is TGTGCCAGCAGCTCCTCCTCTTATGGCTACACCTTC. Residues: CASSSSSYGYTF.

The V and J genes are TRBV15 and TRBJ2-7, with TRBD2 as a possible D gene (5 bases). The CDR3 sequence is 16 residues long. V dropped 0 bases and J dropped 1 base, with 13 bases sitting between them. Germline V gene lookup returns CDR1 LNHNV and CDR2 YYDKDF (reference sequence). Here the CDR3 reads CATSREAYPGSYEQYF. Here the CDR3 DNA reads TGTGCCACCAGCAGAGAAGCGTATCCGGGGTCCTACGAGCAGTACTTC.

This rearrangement joins TRBV7-9 to TRBJ2-6; TRBD1 matches at 8 bases. The CDR3 is 17 amino acids. In germline, CDR1 is SEHNR, CDR2 FQNEAQ (reference sequence). The V and J ends lost 1 base and 4 bases, in that order; junction bases with no gene match: 6. The CDR3 DNA reads TGTGCCAGCAGCTTAGGTCAGGGGGCGCGGGGGGCCAACGTCCTGACTTTC. This codes for CASSLGQGARGANVLTF.

Remarks on this clone: At the DNA level, this CDR3 is encoded by other sequences in the same sample as well. V usage is TRBV6-5 and J usage is TRBJ1-1, with D unclear. V gave up 6 bases and J gave up 1 base, with 15 bases separating them. Germline V CDR1 and CDR2: MNHEY, SVGAGI. This CDR3 spans 15 amino acids. In nucleotides, the CDR3 is TGTGCCAGCAGCCGGACGGGCCGGGGGAACACTGAAGCTTTCTTT. Translated: CASSRTGRGNTEAFF.

This clone was picked up one time. V is TRBV7-9 and J is TRBJ1-4; no reliable D call. CDR1 is SEHNR, CDR2 FQNEAQ, per germline (reference sequence). Trimming removed 4 bases from V and 11 bases from J, with 11 bases in between. This CDR3 region has 12 residues. CDR3 bases: TGTGCCAGCAGCTCAGTCAGGTTGAAACTGTTTTTT. This codes for CASSSVRLKLFF.

The J gene is TRBJ2-7, the V gene TRBV29-1; perhaps TRBD2 as D (6 bases). V was cut by 5 bases and J by 5 bases, with 16 bases left in between. The germline V gene encodes CDR1 SQVTM and CDR2 ANQGSEA. The CDR3 has 13 amino acids. The CDR3 loop reads CSVSIGSRDEQYF. CDR3 coding DNA: TGCAGCGTTTCGATCGGGAGCCGGGACGAGCAGTACTTC.

This rearrangement joins TRBV4-2 to TRBJ1-2, with TRBD1 identical over 9 bases. The CDR3 extends over 18 amino acids. Germline assignment: CDR1 LGHNA and CDR2 YNFKEQ. With V trimmed by 4 bases and J by 4 bases, 16 bases remained unmatched. DNA for the CDR3: TGTGCCAGCAGCCGAAACGTCCCGGGACAGGGTGGAGGCTATGGCTACACCTTC. It is translated as CASSRNVPGQGGGYGYTF.

The chain recombines TRBV11-2 with TRBJ1-1; D remains unclear. V was trimmed by 0 bases and J by 4 bases, leaving 9 bases between them. Germline V gene lookup returns CDR1 SGHAT and CDR2 FQNNGV. The CDR3 is made up of 14 amino acids. The CDR3 here is CASSLDGLGTEAFF. As DNA, the CDR3 is TGTGCCAGCAGCTTAGATGGGTTAGGCACTGAAGCTTTCTTT.

This sequence joins TRBV7-2 and TRBJ2-7; D may correspond to TRBD1 or TRBD2 (5 bases each). CDR1 and CDR2 from the germline V gene are SGHTA and FQGNSA. The CDR3 loop spans 17 amino acids. V shed 5 bases and J shed 0 bases, with 20 bases lying between them. The CDR3 loop reads CASSPGSSGTPSYEQYF. CDR3 bases: TGTGCCAGCAGCCCCGGATCGTCAGGGACCCCCTCCTACGAGCAGTACTTC.

J is TRBJ2-7 and V is TRBV28; D might be TRBD1 (7 bases). Trimming took 8 bases from V and 1 from J, leaving 15 bases between them. The CDR3 sequence is 14 residues long. Germline assignment: CDR1 MDHEN and CDR2 SYDVKM. The CDR3 region is CASVSRGASYEQYF. As DNA, the CDR3 is TGTGCCAGCGTCTCCAGGGGGGCGTCCTACGAGCAGTACTTC.

This chain links TRBV28 with TRBJ1-2, with D uncertain. The CDR3 runs 13 residues. V was pared by 6 bases and J by 2 bases, with 10 bases between. The germline CDR1 and CDR2 sequences are MDHEN and SYDVKM. CDR3 DNA sequence: TGTGCCAGCAGCTCAGCGGACAACTATGGCTACACCTTC. Its protein product is CASSSADNYGYTF.

V usage is TRBV2 and J usage is TRBJ1-4; no definite D call. Trimming removed 3 bases at V and 4 bases at J, with 6 bases between. Germline loops: CDR1 SNHLY, CDR2 FYNNEI. This CDR3 is 13 amino acids long. The CDR3 region is CASSDLGNEKLFF. In DNA, the CDR3 is TGTGCCAGCAGTGACTTGGGTAATGAAAAACTGTTTTTT.

V and J are TRBV7-3 and TRBJ1-1, with 9 bases aligning to TRBD1. The germline V gene has CDR1 SGHTA and CDR2 FQGTGA. The CDR3 has 15 amino acids. The J segment lost 0 bases and the V segment lost 5 bases, leaving 4 bases of the junction unmatched. CDR3 nucleotide sequence: TGTGCCAGCAGCCAATACAGGGGGCTGAACACTGAAGCTTTCTTT. Encoded protein: CASSQYRGLNTEAFF.

The chain employs TRBV11-1 and TRBJ2-1, with 9 bases lining up with TRBD1. From germline, CDR1 is SGHAT and CDR2 FQDESV (reference sequence). Trimming at V came to 1 base and at J to 3 bases, leaving 1 base not matched to a gene. The CDR3 has 15 amino acids. The CDR3 coding sequence is TGTGCCAGCAGCTTAGGGGGACAGGGCTACAATGAGCAGTTCTTC. It specifies CASSLGGQGYNEQFF.